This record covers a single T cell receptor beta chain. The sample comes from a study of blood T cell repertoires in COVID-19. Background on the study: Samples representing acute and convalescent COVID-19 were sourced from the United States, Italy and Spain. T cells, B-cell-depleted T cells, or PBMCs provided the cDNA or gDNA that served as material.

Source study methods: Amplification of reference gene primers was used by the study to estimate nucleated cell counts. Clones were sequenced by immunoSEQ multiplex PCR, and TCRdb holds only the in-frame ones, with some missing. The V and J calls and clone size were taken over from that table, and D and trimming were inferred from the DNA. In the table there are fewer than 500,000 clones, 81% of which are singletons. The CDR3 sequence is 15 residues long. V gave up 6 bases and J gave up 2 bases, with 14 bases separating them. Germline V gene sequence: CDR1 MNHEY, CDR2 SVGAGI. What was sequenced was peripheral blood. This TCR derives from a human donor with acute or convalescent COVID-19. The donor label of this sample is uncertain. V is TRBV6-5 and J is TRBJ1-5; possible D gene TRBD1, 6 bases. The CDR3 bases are TGTGCCAGCAGCTTAACAGGGAGAGGCAATCAGCCCCAGCATTTT. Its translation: CASSLTGRGNQPQHF.